This T cell receptor (beta chain) is from a study of early T cells in non-severe SARS-CoV-2 infection. In the study overall: From unsorted whole blood, bulk RNA was sequenced, and the chains remained unpaired.

The protocol attached unique molecular identifiers to individual cDNA molecules. A single record per CDR3 protein comes from TCRdb applying MiXCR to the 5' RACE reads. The sample lists roughly 110,000 distinct CDR3 sequences; around 10% were seen once. About this clonotype itself: Its antigen is not known.

Study-wide findings and caveats: Comparison of clonotypes with VDJdb favored anti-spike CD8 responses while missing private and CD4 specificities.

The CDR3 is made up of 12 amino acids. The V end was cut by 1 base, the J end by 7 bases, with 7 bases between. The germline V gene has CDR1 MDHEN and CDR2 SYDVKM. The specimen sequenced was whole blood. This clonotype was sampled from an adult who was a healthcare worker with PCR-confirmed SARS-CoV-2 infection or an uninfected control (not recorded which). The V gene is TRBV28, the J gene TRBJ1-2; D is unresolved. The CDR3 DNA reads as TGTGCCAGCAGTTTATTTGGCTCTGGCTACACCTTC. As protein: CASSLFGSGYTF.